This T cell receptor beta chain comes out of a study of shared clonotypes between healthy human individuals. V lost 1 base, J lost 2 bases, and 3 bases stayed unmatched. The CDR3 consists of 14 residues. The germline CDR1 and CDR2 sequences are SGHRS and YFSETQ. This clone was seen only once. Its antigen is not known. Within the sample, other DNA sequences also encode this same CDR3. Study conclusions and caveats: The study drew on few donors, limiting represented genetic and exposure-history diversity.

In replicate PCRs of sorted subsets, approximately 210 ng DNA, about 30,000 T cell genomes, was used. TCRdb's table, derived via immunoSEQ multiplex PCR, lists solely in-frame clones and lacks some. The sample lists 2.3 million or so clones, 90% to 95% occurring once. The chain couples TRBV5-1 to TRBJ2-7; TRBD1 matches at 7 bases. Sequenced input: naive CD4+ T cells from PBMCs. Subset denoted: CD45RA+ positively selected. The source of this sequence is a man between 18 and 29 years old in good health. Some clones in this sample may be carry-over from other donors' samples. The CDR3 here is CASSLSGQTYEQYF. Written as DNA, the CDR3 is TGCGCCAGCAGCTTGTCGGGACAGACCTACGAGCAGTACTTC.